Presented here are 22 T cell receptor beta chains from one specimen sequenced in a study of shared clonotypes between healthy human individuals. Positive CCR7 selection of CD45RO-negative cells yielded the naive CD8 cells, and terminally differentiated effector memory CD45RA+ cells were excluded. Profiling relied on immunoSEQ multiplex PCR, and the TCRdb table lists in-frame clones only, not all of them. The sample contains around 1.9 million clones, just over 90% of which appear only once. Sequenced input: naive CD8+ T cells from PBMCs. The source is a man younger than 35 in good health. Some clones in this sample may be carry-over from other donors' samples.

The V gene is TRBV30, the J gene TRBJ2-2; D is possibly TRBD1 (6 bases). The V and J ends lost 6 bases and 8 bases respectively, with 16 bases between them. Germline V gene data show CDR1 as GTSNPN and CDR2 as SVGIG (reference sequence). The CDR3 runs to 13 residues. CDR3 nucleotides: TGTGCCTGTGAACCGGGACAAATGGGGGAGCTGTTTTTT. Its protein is CACEPGQMGELFF.

The V call is TRBV9, the J call TRBJ2-7; 12 bases match TRBD2. J was trimmed by 1 base and V by 2 bases; bases with no gene match: 10. From germline, CDR1 is SGDLS and CDR2 YYNGEE. This CDR3 contains 18 residues. The CDR3 coding sequence is TGTGCCAGCAGCGTTGCTGATCTAGCGGGAGGGCCTTCCTACGAGCAGTACTTC. This sequence encodes CASSVADLAGGPSYEQYF.

This rearrangement joins TRBV2 to TRBJ2-1, with a weak D call TRBD1 (5 bases). Germline values: CDR1 SNHLY, CDR2 FYNNEI. V lost 3 bases to trimming and J lost 0 bases, with 18 bases between them. This CDR3 spans 18 amino acids. This CDR3 is CASSEKGVLRSSYNEQFF. In DNA, the CDR3 is TGTGCCAGCAGTGAGAAAGGGGTACTACGGTCCTCCTACAATGAGCAGTTCTTC.

V is TRBV7-9 and J is TRBJ2-3; 11 bases align to TRBD1. Germline CDR1 SEHNR, CDR2 FQNEAQ (reference sequence). There are 18 residues in the CDR3. V dropped 3 bases and J dropped 6; count of bases not matched to a gene: 14. DNA of the CDR3: TGTGCCAGCAGCTTCCGTCAACGGACAGGGGGCTCTGTTGATACGCAGTATTTT. This translates into CASSFRQRTGGSVDTQYF.

The chain carries TRBV7-9 and TRBJ2-1; weak D call: TRBD2 (6 bases). The germline V gene encodes CDR1 SEHNR and CDR2 FQNEAQ (reference sequence). CDR3 length: 15 residues. The V gene lost 5 bases and the J gene lost 8 bases, with 19 bases spanning the gap. The CDR3 spells CASSVRDSTPYEQFF. CDR3 coding DNA: TGTGCCAGCAGCGTCCGGGACTCCACTCCCTATGAGCAGTTCTTC.

The chain's CDR3 is CASIMGGSSEQYF. The CDR3 DNA is TGCGCCAGCATAATGGGGGGCTCATCCGAGCAGTACTTC. V and J are TRBV10-2 and TRBJ2-7; D could derive from TRBD1 or TRBD2 (6 bases each). The V gene's germline CDR1 is WSHSY and CDR2 SAAADI. The length of the CDR3 is 13 residues. V lost 7 bases, J lost 6 bases, and 16 bases lay in between.

This chain uses TRBV27 with TRBJ2-2, with TRBD1 matching 8 bases. Germline trimming cut 3 bases from V and 3 bases from J; bases unmatched to any gene: 3. The CDR3 consists of 15 residues. From germline, CDR1 is MNHEY and CDR2 SMNVEV (reference sequence). CDR3 nucleotide sequence: TGTGCCAGCAGTTTTACGACAGGGGACACCGGGGAGCTGTTTTTT. It codes for CASSFTTGDTGELFF.

J is TRBJ1-2 and V is TRBV7-9; maybe TRBD1 (6 bases). Between the trimmed V and J ends, which lost 1 base and 12 bases, there was a span of 9 bases. Germline CDR1 is SEHNR and CDR2 is FQNEAQ (reference sequence). There are 11 residues in the CDR3. CDR3 loop: CASSLGGQNTF. For the CDR3, the DNA is TGTGCCAGCAGCTTAGGGGGACAAAACACCTTC.

This clone came up once. The V gene is TRBV5-8, the J gene TRBJ1-1, with D perhaps TRBD1 (5 bases). Trimming removed 3 bases from V and 3 bases from J, with 12 bases in between. CDR1 and CDR2 (germline): SGHTS, YDEGEE. This CDR3 has 14 amino acids. The CDR3 sequence: CASSYPDRDTEAFF. The CDR3 nucleotides read TGTGCCAGCAGCTACCCCGACAGAGACACTGAAGCTTTCTTT.

The chain links TRBV9 to TRBJ2-5; 9 bases agree with TRBD1. The CDR3 has 16 amino acids. The junction had 10 bases not matched to a gene; V was cut back by 4 bases and J by 3 bases. Germline-derived CDR1 and CDR2 are SGDLS and YYNGEE. The CDR3 nucleotides are TGTGCCAGCAGCCCGGGAACGACAGGGGGGAAAGAGACCCAGTACTTC. As protein: CASSPGTTGGKETQYF.

This clone appeared once. The sample holds other DNA sequences that translate to the same CDR3. The chain joins TRBV27 to TRBJ2-1; the D is unclear. Germline V lookup: CDR1 MNHEY, CDR2 SMNVEV (reference sequence). Trimming took off 3 bases at V and 0 bases at J, with 9 bases between the two ends. This CDR3 is 15 amino acids long. CDR3 amino acids: CASSLGSSSYNEQFF. Here the CDR3 DNA reads TGTGCCAGCAGTTTGGGGTCGAGCTCCTACAATGAGCAGTTCTTC.

The chain employs TRBV11-3 and TRBJ1-2, with D tentatively TRBD1 (6 bases). The CDR3 consists of 16 residues. Germline V gene sequence: CDR1 SGHNT, CDR2 YENEEA. Deletions cut 4 bases from V and 0 bases from J, with 15 bases between. The CDR3 is CASSSQGRGPNYGYTF. The DNA for the CDR3 is TGTGCCAGCAGCTCACAGGGTAGGGGCCCTAACTATGGCTACACCTTC.

The chain has TRBV14 and TRBJ2-1; 7 bases map to TRBD2. Trimming removed 4 bases from V and 5 bases from J; junction bases left unmatched: 2. This CDR3 contains 13 residues. The germline CDR1 and CDR2 sequences are SGHDN and FVKESK. CDR3 coding DNA: TGTGCCAGCAGCCTACTAGCGCACAATGAGCAGTTCTTC. Its translation is CASSLLAHNEQFF.

The V and J genes are TRBV19 and TRBJ2-1, with TRBD2 matching over 7 bases. Trimming cost V 7 bases and J 10 bases; bases outside gene matches: 13. This CDR3 spans 14 amino acids. The V gene's germline CDR1 is LNHDA and CDR2 SQIVND (reference sequence). CDR3 coding DNA: TGTGCCAGTATTCAGACTAGCCGACCCGACGAGCAGTTCTTC. It specifies CASIQTSRPDEQFF.

The genes are TRBV9 and TRBJ1-2; D remains ambiguous. From germline, CDR1 is SGDLS and CDR2 YYNGEE. The length of the CDR3 is 20 residues. V was clipped by 0 bases and J by 0 bases, with 24 bases between them. CDR3 region: CASSVAGRKATTETNYGYTF. The DNA of the CDR3 is TGTGCCAGCAGCGTAGCGGGCAGAAAGGCTACCACCGAAACTAACTATGGCTACACCTTC. The full variable domain, in which reference TRBV9 and TRBJ1-2 provide the parts outside the CDR3, is DSGVTQTPKHLITATGQRVTLRCSPRSGDLSVYWYQQSLDQGLQFLIQYYNGEERAKGNILERFSAQQFPDLHSELNLSSLELGDSALYFCASSVAGRKATTETNYGYTFGSGTRLTVV.

This clone came up once. This chain joins TRBV19 and TRBJ2-7; D remains unclear. With 2 bases removed from V and 4 bases from J, the gap between germline ends came to 9 bases. Germline lookup yields CDR1 LNHDA and CDR2 SQIVND (reference sequence). The CDR3 sequence is 13 residues long. The CDR3 reads CASSIYGDYEQYF. The CDR3, as DNA: TGTGCCAGTAGTATATATGGGGATTACGAGCAGTACTTC.

The rearrangement uses TRBV9 and TRBJ1-1; tentatively, D is TRBD1 (5 bases). This CDR3 is 14 amino acids long. Between the trimmed V and J ends, which lost 4 bases and 2 bases, there was a span of 12 bases. Germline V gene data show CDR1 as SGDLS and CDR2 as YYNGEE. CDR3 nucleotides: TGTGCCAGCAGCCTGAGACAGACAAACACTGAAGCTTTCTTT. This encodes CASSLRQTNTEAFF.

This clone was counted between two and nine times. V is TRBV7-9 and J is TRBJ1-2, with D unclear. Trimming left V 5 bases short and J 2 bases short, with 12 bases between. The CDR3 is made up of 14 amino acids. Germline CDR1 SEHNR, CDR2 FQNEAQ (reference sequence). CDR3 residues: CASSREGRNYGYTF. The CDR3 DNA sequence: TGTGCCAGCAGCCGGGAGGGCCGCAACTATGGCTACACCTTC.

This rearrangement joins TRBV5-6 to TRBJ2-7; possible D gene TRBD2, 5 bases. There are 11 residues in the CDR3. Germline CDR1 reads SGHDT; CDR2 reads YYEEEE. Trimming pared 0 bases from V and 9 bases from J, leaving 7 bases between. The CDR3 here is CASSLGAGQYF. In nucleotides, the CDR3 is TGTGCCAGCAGCTTGGGGGCGGGGCAGTACTTC.

The V gene is TRBV9, the J gene TRBJ1-2; the match to TRBD1 covers 7 bases. The CDR3 is 15 amino acids. Germline V gene lookup returns CDR1 SGDLS and CDR2 YYNGEE. V trimming: 4 bases; J trimming: 4 bases; junction bases outside the gene matches: 10. This chain's CDR3 is CASSSSVGDSYGYTF. Here the CDR3 DNA reads TGTGCCAGCAGCTCATCGGTAGGGGACAGCTATGGCTACACCTTC.

The chain carries TRBV7-8 and TRBJ2-5; weak D call: TRBD1 (6 bases). V lost 3 bases and J 3 bases, leaving 11 bases between the germline ends. Germline lookup yields CDR1 SGHVS and CDR2 FQNEAQ. This CDR3 comprises 14 residues. The CDR3 region is CASSFTGTKETQYF. CDR3 bases: TGTGCCAGCAGCTTCACCGGGACAAAAGAGACCCAGTACTTC.

This sequence joins TRBV5-1 and TRBJ2-5; perhaps TRBD2 as D (6 bases). V was clipped by 4 bases and J by 5 bases, with 12 bases between them. There are 13 residues in the CDR3. Germline CDR1 reads SGHRS; CDR2 reads YFSETQ. The CDR3 loop reads CASSPWAGETQYF. DNA for the CDR3: TGCGCCAGCAGCCCCTGGGCGGGGGAGACCCAGTACTTC.